Given below is one TCR beta chain in context. Naive CD8 T cells were picked out by sorting for CD8+CD4-CCR7+CD45RA+. TCRdb reprocessed the PCR reads via MiXCR and lists one record per CDR3 protein. The sample gives tens of thousands of distinct CDR3 sequences, roughly a third of which show up once; 3.5% to 4% is in the top ten. This sample stems from a study of molecular identifiers for immune sequencing clone quantification. Looked up from germline, CDR1 is SGDLS and CDR2 is YYNGEE. Trimming pared 3 bases from V and 7 bases from J, leaving 19 bases between. This CDR3 contains 15 residues. Sample: naive CD8+ T cells from blood, with Jurkat cell RNA spiked in. As for subset: FACS-sorted CD8+CD4-CCR7+CD45RA+ naive T cells. This sequence originates from a human donor in good health. Some libraries in this study had Jurkat cell RNA spiked in. V and J are TRBV9 and TRBJ1-1; D perhaps matches TRBD1 (6 bases). Written as DNA, the CDR3 is TGTGCCAGCAGCGAACAGGGTGGAGGTGGCAATGAAGCTTTCTTT. This sequence encodes CASSEQGGGGNEAFF. Full variable domain (remainder filled in from reference TRBV9 and TRBJ1-1): DSGVTQTPKHLITATGQRVTLRCSPRSGDLSVYWYQQSLDQGLQFLIQYYNGEERAKGNILERFSAQQFPDLHSELNLSSLELGDSALYFCASSEQGGGGNEAFFGQGTRLTVV.